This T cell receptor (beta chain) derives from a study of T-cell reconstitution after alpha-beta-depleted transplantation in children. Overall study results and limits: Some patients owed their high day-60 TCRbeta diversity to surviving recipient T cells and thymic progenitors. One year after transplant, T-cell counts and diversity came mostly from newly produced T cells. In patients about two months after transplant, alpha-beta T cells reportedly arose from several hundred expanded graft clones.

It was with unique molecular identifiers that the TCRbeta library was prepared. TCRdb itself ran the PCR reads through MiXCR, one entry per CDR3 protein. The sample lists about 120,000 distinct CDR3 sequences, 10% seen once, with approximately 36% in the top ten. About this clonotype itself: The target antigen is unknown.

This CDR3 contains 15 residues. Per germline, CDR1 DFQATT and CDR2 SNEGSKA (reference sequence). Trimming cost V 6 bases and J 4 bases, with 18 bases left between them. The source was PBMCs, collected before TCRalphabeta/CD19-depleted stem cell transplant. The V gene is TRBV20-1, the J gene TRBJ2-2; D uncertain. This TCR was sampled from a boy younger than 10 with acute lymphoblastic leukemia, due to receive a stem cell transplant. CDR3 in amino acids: CSATTLGWGTGELFF. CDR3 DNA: TGCAGTGCCACAACTCTCGGGTGGGGCACCGGGGAGCTGTTTTTT.